This entry describes one T cell receptor (beta chain). Its antigen is currently unknown. These data belong to a study of T cells in tumors after PD-1 blockade. Study outcomes and limitations: Blood contained about 43% of the tumor's TCR clonotypes.

This CDR3 contains 16 residues. Per germline, CDR1 MNHEY and CDR2 SMNVEV (reference sequence). After removal of 4 bases from V and 2 bases from J, the junction contained 3 bases not matched to a gene. Sequencing was performed with immunoSEQ multiplex PCR; in TCRdb, only in-frame clones are kept and a portion is missing. Of approximately 63,000 clones in the sample, roughly 70% were seen once. Genomic DNA template from tumor biopsies or peripheral blood, 616 ng to 6,004 ng input. This clonotype was obtained from a human donor with basal cell carcinoma. Sequencing was performed on PBMCs, taken after anti-PD-1 treatment. This sequence joins TRBV27 and TRBJ2-1; TRBD2 agrees at 12 bases. In DNA, the CDR3 is TGTGCCAGCAGTTCCCTAGCGGGGGGGACCTACAATGAGCAGTTCTTC. Its translation: CASSSLAGGTYNEQFF.